This T cell receptor (beta chain) was observed in a study of Graves' ophthalmopathy and Graves' hyperthyroidism. Orbital computed tomography, together with clinical symptoms, serum thyroxine, TRAb and thyroid ultrasound, was used for diagnosis. Germline assignment: CDR1 LNHNV and CDR2 YYDKDF (reference sequence). V lost 0 bases and J 0 bases, leaving 16 bases between the germline ends. The CDR3 sequence is 18 residues long. For repertoire sequencing, the TCR beta CDR3 regions were amplified from RNA transcripts. The library came from an HTBI-primed first-round RT-PCR and a second-round multiplex PCR. In TCRdb, the multiplex PCR reads were re-called with MiXCR into one record per CDR3 protein. The sample has 200,000 to 300,000 distinct CDR3 sequences, around 42% seen once.

The sequencing input was peripheral blood. This TCR was sampled from an adult man with Graves' ophthalmopathy. V usage is TRBV15 and J usage is TRBJ2-3; D remains unclear. CDR3 in amino acids: CATSRDGTGPRSTDTQYF. The CDR3 DNA reads TGTGCCACCAGCAGAGATGGTACCGGGCCTCGTAGCACAGATACGCAGTATTTT. Using reference TRBV15 and TRBJ2-3 for the parts outside the CDR3, the full variable domain is DAMVIQNPRYQVTQFGKPVTLSCSQTLNHNVMYWYQQKSSQAPKLLFHYYDKDFNNEADTPDNFQSRRPNTSFCFLDIRSPGLGDTAMYLCATSRDGTGPRSTDTQYFGPGTRLTVL.